This is a list of T cell receptor beta chains from one sample in a study of OX40 agonist ivuxolimab in advanced cancers. Repertoires were generated with immunoSEQ multiplex PCR, while TCRdb's copy carries only in-frame clones and drops some. The repertoire holds about 93,000 clones, with 90% to 95% as singletons. Sequencing was performed on CD4+ or CD8+ T cells sorted from blood, taken in a trial of the OX40 agonist ivuxolimab. All receptors come from an adult with an advanced solid tumor such as melanoma, head and neck, liver or kidney cancer. The conserved cysteine and the conserved F or W are not part of the CDR3 here. The order of the fields is V gene, clone size, CDR3 protein. Only part of the rows carry a size: once, few, many, or a class if the clone is expanded.

TRBV7-9	-	ASSLAAGGRSSQF
TRBV9	-	ASSVETGTSSSHEQF
TRBV4-3	-	ASSPRTGDEKLF
TRBV2	-	ASSVRDRSRSNYGYT
TRBV19	-	ASSIVSGLGKEAF
TRBV10-3	-	AISESLSGTGSEKLF
TRBV15	-	ATSSQTKDSTIIY
TRBV5-1	-	ASSPDRAGLNEQF
TRBV11-2	-	ASSYPISGGPHNEQF
TRBV19	-	ASSIETGGATEAF
TRBV7-3	-	ASRLDPRTGGYYEQY
TRBV6-6	once	ASRLGLAGRTDTQY
TRBV5-5	-	ASSLGQGGEKLF
TRBV4-1	-	ASSLIGTEAF
TRBV4-1	-	ASSQDMARSYGYT
TRBV11-2	-	ASSLVAGGPKTQY
TRBV15	-	ATSRAPLAGEGDEQF
TRBV19	-	ASSIDIGALRGETQY
TRBV9	-	ASSTSGGYNEQF
TRBV14	-	ASSQAGLYGYT
TRBV4-2	-	ASSQEWTTNTGELF
TRBV5-4	-	ASSLAVGSEAF
TRBV19	-	ASSPQPGADTGELF
TRBV19	-	ASSGLAGAYEQY